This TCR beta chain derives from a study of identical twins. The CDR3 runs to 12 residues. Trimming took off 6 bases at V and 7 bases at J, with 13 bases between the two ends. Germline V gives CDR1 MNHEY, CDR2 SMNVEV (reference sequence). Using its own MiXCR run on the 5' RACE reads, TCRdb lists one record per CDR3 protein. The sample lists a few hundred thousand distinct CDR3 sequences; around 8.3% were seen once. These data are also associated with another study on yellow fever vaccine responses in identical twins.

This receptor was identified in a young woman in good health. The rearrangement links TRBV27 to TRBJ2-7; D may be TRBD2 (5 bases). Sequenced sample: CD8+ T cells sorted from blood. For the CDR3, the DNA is TGTGCCAGCAGGTCGGGGTCGGGGGAGCAGTACTTC. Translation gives CASRSGSGEQYF.